The 13 T cell receptor beta chains presented below share a single source sample, sequenced in a study of T-cell reconstitution after alpha-beta-depleted transplantation in children. Molecular barcoding with unique molecular identifiers was used for the TCRbeta library. A single record per CDR3 protein comes from TCRdb applying MiXCR to the PCR reads. The sample has approximately 300,000 distinct CDR3 sequences, 9.5% to 13% seen once. The material was PBMCs, obtained before TCRalphabeta/CD19-depleted stem cell transplant. The receptors originated from a boy under two years old with acute myeloid leukemia, due to receive a stem cell transplant.

There are a few counts of this clonotype. The gene calls are TRBV5-5 and TRBJ2-5, with D maybe TRBD2 (5 bases). The CDR3 has 14 amino acids. Per the germline V gene, CDR1 is SGHKS and CDR2 is YYEKEE (reference sequence). V was clipped by 0 bases and J by 5 bases, with 11 bases between them. The CDR3 protein is CASSLAGVWETQYF. The DNA of the CDR3 is TGTGCCAGCAGCTTGGCCGGGGTTTGGGAGACCCAGTACTTC.

This clonotype showed up many times. The V call is TRBV24-1, the J call TRBJ2-3; 10 bases line up with TRBD2. The germline CDR1 and CDR2 sequences are KGHDR and SFDVKD. J gave up 1 base and V 4 bases, and 4 bases lay outside the gene matches. This CDR3 has 16 residues. The CDR3 loop is CATSETGTSGTDTQYF. The CDR3, as DNA: TGTGCCACCAGTGAGACCGGGACTAGCGGCACAGATACGCAGTATTTT.

There are many counts of this clonotype. CDR3: CASSRRTGNRDTQYF. CDR3 sequence (DNA): TGTGCCAGCAGTAGAAGGACAGGGAATCGAGATACGCAGTATTTT. The chain combines TRBV11-3 with TRBJ2-3, with 8 bases lining up with TRBD1. With 6 bases clipped from V and 5 bases from J, the junction kept 10 bases outside the gene matches. The germline V gene encodes CDR1 SGHNT and CDR2 YENEEA. The CDR3 sequence is 15 residues long. Filled out from reference TRBV11-3 and TRBJ2-3, the complete variable domain reads EAGVVQSPRYKIIEKKQPVAFWCNPISGHNTLYWYLQNLGQGPELLIRYENEEAVDDSQLPKDRFSAERLKGVDSTLKIQPAELGDSAVYLCASSRRTGNRDTQYFGPGTRLTVL.

This clonotype was seen many times. The chain employs TRBV20-1 and TRBJ2-7; 8 nucleotides agree with TRBD1. This CDR3 comprises 12 residues. Unmatched junction bases numbered 4, after V lost 6 bases and J lost 3 bases. Germline V CDR1 and CDR2: DFQATT, SNEGSKA (reference sequence). CDR3 amino acids: CSAPGTGYEQYF. The DNA for the CDR3 is TGCAGTGCCCCCGGGACAGGCTACGAGCAGTACTTC.

This clonotype was counted at least ten times. The V gene is TRBV27, the J gene TRBJ1-2; 7 nucleotides align to TRBD1. V was clipped by 5 bases and J by 4 bases; unmatched bases: 7. Germline V gene data show CDR1 as MNHEY and CDR2 as SMNVEV (reference sequence). This CDR3 spans 14 amino acids. CDR3 in DNA: TGTGCCAGCAGTCGACAGGGTGGGGGCTATGGCTACACCTTC. Encoded protein: CASSRQGGGYGYTF.

V usage is TRBV7-2 and J usage is TRBJ2-7; the match to TRBD2 covers 13 bases. Germline assignment: CDR1 SGHTA and CDR2 FQGNSA. The V segment lost 5 bases and the J segment 7 bases; nucleotides outside the gene matches: 8. The CDR3 contains 15 residues. The CDR3 DNA reads as TGTGCCAGCAGCACCGGACTAGCGGGAGTGGATGAGCAGTACTTC. It is translated as CASSTGLAGVDEQYF.

The table lists this clonotype with many counts. The chain combines TRBV28 with TRBJ2-2; D is uncertain. The CDR3 has 12 residues. Germline CDR1 and CDR2: MDHEN and SYDVKM. Trimming removed 5 bases at V and 8 bases at J, with 9 bases between. CDR3 coding DNA: TGTGCCAGCAGTCCCTCCTTGGGGGAGCTGTTTTTT. It encodes CASSPSLGELFF.

This clonotype was seen only a few times. The chain uses TRBV7-9 and TRBJ2-1; TRBD1 is a possible D gene (6 bases). The CDR3 totals 16 residues. The V end was cut by 8 bases, the J end by 3 bases, with 20 bases between. The germline V gene encodes CDR1 SEHNR and CDR2 FQNEAQ (reference sequence). CDR3 region: CASFAGRGSYYNEQFF. CDR3 DNA sequence: TGTGCCAGCTTCGCGGGCAGGGGTAGTTACTACAATGAGCAGTTCTTC. The variable domain in full, with the rest retrieved from reference TRBV7-9 and TRBJ2-1, is DTGVSQNPRHKITKRGQNVTFRCDPISEHNRLYWYRQTLGQGPEFLTYFQNEAQLEKSRLLSDRFSAERPKGSFSTLEIQRTEQGDSAMYLCASFAGRGSYYNEQFFGPGTRLTVL.

This clonotype showed up just a few times. The rearrangement uses TRBV7-9 and TRBJ2-7; either TRBD1 or TRBD2 may fit D (5 bases each). The CDR3 loop spans 15 amino acids. Germline V gene data show CDR1 as SEHNR and CDR2 as FQNEAQ (reference sequence). V dropped 6 bases and J dropped 2 bases, with 17 bases sitting between them. CDR3 loop: CASSPALARAYEQYF. CDR3 DNA sequence: TGTGCCAGCAGTCCGGCGCTAGCCAGGGCCTACGAGCAGTACTTC.

This chain connects TRBV7-9 to TRBJ1-2; perhaps TRBD1 as D (6 bases). The CDR3 runs 13 residues. Trimming removed 5 bases at V and 2 bases at J, with 9 bases between. CDR1 SEHNR and CDR2 FQNEAQ come from the germline V gene (reference sequence). The CDR3 spells CASSNGQNYGYTF. DNA for the CDR3: TGTGCCAGCAGCAACGGACAGAACTATGGCTACACCTTC.

This clonotype was counted ten times or more. The chain carries TRBV12-3 or TRBV12-4 and TRBJ2-6, with unresolved D. The V end lost 5 bases, the J end lost 2 bases, and 16 bases lay between the germline ends. The CDR3 is 17 amino acids. The CDR3 reads CASSPNSLPAGANVLTF. The CDR3 coding sequence is TGTGCCAGCAGTCCGAACAGCCTCCCGGCTGGGGCCAACGTCCTGACTTTC.

This clonotype was observed at least ten times. This rearrangement joins TRBV7-8 to TRBJ2-7; D may match TRBD1 or TRBD2 (6 bases each). Trimming took 5 bases from V and 3 from J, leaving 11 bases between them. Germline V lookup: CDR1 SGHVS, CDR2 FQNEAQ. This CDR3 has 13 amino acids. Here the CDR3 reads CASSPGGGYEQYF. CDR3 sequence (DNA): TGTGCCAGCAGCCCAGGAGGGGGCTACGAGCAGTACTTC.

This clonotype occurred many times. The genes are TRBV7-9 and TRBJ2-3; 7 nucleotides line up with TRBD1. Germline V gene sequence: CDR1 SEHNR, CDR2 FQNEAQ (reference sequence). This CDR3 contains 15 residues. J gave up 0 bases and V 11 bases, and 11 bases lay outside the gene matches. In DNA form, the CDR3 reads TGTGCCGCGCCGGGCCGACAGGGAAGCACAGATACGCAGTATTTT. Protein sequence: CAAPGRQGSTDTQYF.